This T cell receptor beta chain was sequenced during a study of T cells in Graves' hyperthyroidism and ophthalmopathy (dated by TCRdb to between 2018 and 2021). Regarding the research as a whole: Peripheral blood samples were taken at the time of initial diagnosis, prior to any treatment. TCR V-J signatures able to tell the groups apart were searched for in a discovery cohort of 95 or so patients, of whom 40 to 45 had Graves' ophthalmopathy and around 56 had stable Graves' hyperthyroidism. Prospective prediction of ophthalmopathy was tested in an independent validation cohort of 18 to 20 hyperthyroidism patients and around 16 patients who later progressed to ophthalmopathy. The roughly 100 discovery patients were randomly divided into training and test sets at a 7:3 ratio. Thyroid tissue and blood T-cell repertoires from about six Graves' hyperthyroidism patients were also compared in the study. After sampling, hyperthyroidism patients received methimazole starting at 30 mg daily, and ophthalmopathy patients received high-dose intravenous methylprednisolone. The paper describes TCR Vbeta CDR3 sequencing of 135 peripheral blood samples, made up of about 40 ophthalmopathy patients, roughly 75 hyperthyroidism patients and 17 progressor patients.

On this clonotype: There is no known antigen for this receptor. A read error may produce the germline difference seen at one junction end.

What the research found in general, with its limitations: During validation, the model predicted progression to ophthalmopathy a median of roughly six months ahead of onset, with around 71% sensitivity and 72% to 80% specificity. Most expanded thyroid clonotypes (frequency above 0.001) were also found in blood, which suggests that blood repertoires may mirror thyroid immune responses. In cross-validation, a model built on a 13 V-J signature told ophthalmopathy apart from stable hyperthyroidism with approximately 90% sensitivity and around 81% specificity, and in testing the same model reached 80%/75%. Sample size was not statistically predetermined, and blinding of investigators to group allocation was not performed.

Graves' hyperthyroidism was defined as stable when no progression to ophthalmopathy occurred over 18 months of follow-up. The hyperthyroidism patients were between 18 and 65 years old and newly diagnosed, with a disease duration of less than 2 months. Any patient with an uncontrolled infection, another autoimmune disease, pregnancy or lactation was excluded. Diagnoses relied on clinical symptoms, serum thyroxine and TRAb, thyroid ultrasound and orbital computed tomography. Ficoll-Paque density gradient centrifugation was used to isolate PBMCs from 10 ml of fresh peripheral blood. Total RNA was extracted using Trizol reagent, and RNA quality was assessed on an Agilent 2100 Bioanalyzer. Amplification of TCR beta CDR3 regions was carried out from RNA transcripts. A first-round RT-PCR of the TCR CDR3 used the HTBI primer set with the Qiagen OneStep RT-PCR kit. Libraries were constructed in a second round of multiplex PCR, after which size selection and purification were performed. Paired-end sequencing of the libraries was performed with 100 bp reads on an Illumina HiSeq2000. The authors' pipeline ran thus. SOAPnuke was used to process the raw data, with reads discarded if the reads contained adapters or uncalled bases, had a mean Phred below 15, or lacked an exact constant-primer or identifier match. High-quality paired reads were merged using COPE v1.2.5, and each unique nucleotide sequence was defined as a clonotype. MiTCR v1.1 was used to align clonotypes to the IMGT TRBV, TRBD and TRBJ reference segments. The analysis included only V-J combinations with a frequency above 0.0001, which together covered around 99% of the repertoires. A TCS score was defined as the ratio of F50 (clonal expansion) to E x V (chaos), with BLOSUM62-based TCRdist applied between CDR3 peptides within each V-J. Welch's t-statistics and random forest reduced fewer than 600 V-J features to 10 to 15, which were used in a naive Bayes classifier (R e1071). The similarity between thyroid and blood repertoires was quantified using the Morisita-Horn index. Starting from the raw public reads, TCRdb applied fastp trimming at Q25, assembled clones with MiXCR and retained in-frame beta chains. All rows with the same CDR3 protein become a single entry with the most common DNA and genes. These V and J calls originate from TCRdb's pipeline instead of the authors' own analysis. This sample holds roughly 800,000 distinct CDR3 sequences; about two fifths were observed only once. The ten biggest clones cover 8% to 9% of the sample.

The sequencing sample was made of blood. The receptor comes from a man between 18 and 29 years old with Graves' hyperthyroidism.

The CDR3: CANSLGPDQPQHF. The base sequence is TGTGCCAACAGCTTGGGACCCGATCAGCCCCAGCATTTT. The rearranged segments are TRBV7-2 and TRBJ1-5; D gene: possibly TRBD1, on 5 matching bases. From the cysteine up to the phenylalanine, the CDR3 has a length of 13 residues. Just the 39-base CDR3 DNA is kept, in frame starting at base 1. The germline V gene yields SGHTA for CDR1 and FQGNSA for CDR2.